These 6 T cell receptor beta chains were all obtained from the same sample, sequenced in a study of blood T cell repertoires in COVID-19. Clones were read by immunoSEQ multiplex PCR, and TCRdb kept only the in-frame ones, dropping some. The sample holds over 120,000 clones; more than 80% are singletons and the top ten take about 5%. Sequenced: peripheral blood. The receptors derive from a human donor in a cohort sampled during active COVID-19.

The chain combines TRBV2 with TRBJ2-3; 9 nucleotides agree with TRBD2. CDR3 size: 12 residues. Trimming took 7 bases from V and 12 from J; bases not matched to a gene: 8. Germline values: CDR1 SNHLY, CDR2 FYNNEI. The CDR3 coding sequence is TGTGCCAGCAATTGGCTAGCGGGGATACAGTATTTT. The encoded protein is CASNWLAGIQYF.

In its sample, this clone was seen a few times. CDR3 nucleotide sequence: TGTGCCAGCAATAGTAACACGGGGAAAGGTGAGCAGTACGTC. Translation gives CASNSNTGKGEQYV. The chain joins TRBV11-2 to TRBJ2-7, with a weak D call TRBD2 (5 bases). Trimming removed 7 bases from V and 7 bases from J, with 20 bases in between. The CDR3 sequence is 14 residues long. The germline V gene has CDR1 SGHAT and CDR2 FQNNGV.

This chain joins TRBV4-2 and TRBJ2-3, with a possible D match to TRBD2 (5 bases). The V and J ends lost 0 bases and 2 bases respectively, with 9 bases between them. Germline assignment: CDR1 LGHNA and CDR2 YNFKEQ. The CDR3 is 15 residues long. CDR3 residues: CASSQDDYATDTQYF. The CDR3 region has the DNA TGTGCCAGCAGCCAAGATGACTATGCCACAGATACGCAGTATTTT.

This clone was observed a few times. The gene calls are TRBV27 and TRBJ2-7; tentative D call: TRBD2 (5 bases). The CDR3 spans 14 residues. Germline CDR1 reads MNHEY; CDR2 reads SMNVEV (reference sequence). The V gene lost 5 bases and the J gene lost 4 bases, with 15 bases spanning the gap. CDR3 sequence (DNA): TGTGCCAGCAGTCCAACGAGGGAAATTTACGAGCAGTACTTC. This sequence encodes CASSPTREIYEQYF.

The chain carries TRBV7-9 and TRBJ1-5; 8 bases match TRBD1. Germline V gene sequence: CDR1 SEHNR, CDR2 FQNEAQ (reference sequence). CDR3 size: 17 residues. V shed 3 bases, J shed 6 bases, and the junction held 13 bases outside the gene matches. CDR3 in amino acids: CASSLGAGRGRGQPQHF. CDR3 coding DNA: TGTGCCAGCAGCTTGGGGGCGGGCAGGGGGCGAGGTCAGCCCCAGCATTTT.

The gene calls are TRBV7-2 and TRBJ2-7, with 7 bases fitting TRBD2. Germline V gene sequence: CDR1 SGHTA, CDR2 FQGNSA. V shed 4 bases, J shed 6 bases, and the junction held 9 bases outside the gene matches. This CDR3 spans 14 amino acids. In DNA form, the CDR3 reads TGTGCCAGCAGCTCCAGCGGGGATATGGGCGAGCAGTACGTC. It codes for CASSSSGDMGEQYV.